Shown below are 3 T cell receptor beta chains from a single sample sequenced in a study of neoadjuvant anti-PD-1 for oral cavity cancer. Using immunoSEQ multiplex PCR, the repertoire was profiled, and TCRdb retains in-frame clones only, with some absent. The profile shows some 7,100 clones, roughly 50% of them singletons. The sample was tumor tissue, taken before nivolumab (anti-PD-1) treatment. The source is a person aged 40 to 85 with oral cavity squamous cell carcinoma.

The rearrangement links TRBV2 to TRBJ1-6, with D perhaps matching TRBD1 (6 bases). V was clipped by 10 bases and J by 6 bases, with 13 bases between them. The CDR3 is made up of 13 amino acids. From germline, CDR1 is SNHLY and CDR2 FYNNEI. This chain's CDR3 is CATYRDFNSPLHF. Written as DNA, the CDR3 is TGTGCCACCTACAGGGACTTTAATTCACCCCTCCACTTT.

This clone has more than one count but fewer than ten. The rearrangement joins TRBV27 to TRBJ1-5; D is ambiguous. Germline V lookup: CDR1 MNHEY, CDR2 SMNVEV (reference sequence). Trimming left V 1 base short and J 1 base short, with 5 bases between. This CDR3 contains 14 residues. The DNA for the CDR3 is TGTGCCAGCAGTTTATTAGGGAGCAATCAGCCCCAGCATTTT. Its translation: CASSLLGSNQPQHF.

This chain uses TRBV9 with TRBJ2-1; 8 bases match TRBD2. V dropped 2 bases and J dropped 3; count of bases not matched to a gene: 7. The germline V gene has CDR1 SGDLS and CDR2 YYNGEE. CDR3 length: 16 amino acids. The CDR3 region is CASSVFSGINYNEQFF. DNA for the CDR3: TGTGCCAGCAGCGTTTTTAGCGGGATTAACTACAATGAGCAGTTCTTC.